This T cell receptor (beta chain) emerged from a study of blood T cell repertoires in COVID-19. At the level of the study: PBMCs, B-cell-depleted T cells, or T cells were the source of the cDNA or gDNA that made up the material.

As handled by the study authors: Amplification of reference gene primers provided the estimated nucleated cell counts. Measured with immunoSEQ multiplex PCR; TCRdb has only the in-frame clones, and not every one. V, J and clone size derive from that table, while D and trimming were established from the DNA sequence. The table includes 100,000 to 110,000 clones, roughly 87% detected once. The germline V and J ends were trimmed by 3 bases and 6 bases, with 17 bases remaining between them. This CDR3 contains 16 residues. Germline V gives CDR1 LNHDA, CDR2 SQIVND (reference sequence). V and J are TRBV19 and TRBJ1-4, with D possibly TRBD1 on 6 matching bases. This receptor was identified in a man aged 25 to 45 in a cohort sampled during active COVID-19. The source material was peripheral blood. Here the CDR3 DNA reads TGTGCCAGTAGTATTGCGAATCAGGGGCACGATGAAAAACTGTTTTTT. Translated: CASSIANQGHDEKLFF.